The 19 T cell receptor beta chains presented below share a single source sample, sequenced in a study of post-analysis software for immune sequencing data. Study-wide results and limits: In patients, roughly 5 TRBV segments were more frequent than in controls, with TRBV5-6, TRBV5-1 and TRBV20-1 among them.

Incorporated into the TCR beta cDNA libraries were unique molecular identifiers, which served to reduce PCR and sequencing biases. Each CDR3 protein gets one entry after TCRdb re-called the PCR reads with MiXCR. Of roughly 700,000 distinct CDR3 sequences in the sample, less than 35% were seen once. These receptors lack a known antigen. Sequencing was performed on blood. The origin of the receptors is a girl aged 10 to 17 with multiple sclerosis.

The chain carries TRBV5-1 and TRBJ2-5, with D perhaps TRBD2 (5 bases). Trimming left V 6 bases short and J 2 bases short, with 17 bases between. The CDR3 sequence is 15 residues long. CDR1 is SGHRS, CDR2 YFSETQ, per germline. CDR3 in amino acids: CASTPGNAEQETQYF. CDR3 DNA sequence: TGCGCCAGCACTCCGGGAAATGCAGAGCAAGAGACCCAGTACTTC.

The chain couples TRBV28 to TRBJ2-1; TRBD2 aligns across 11 bases. Per germline, CDR1 MDHEN and CDR2 SYDVKM. This CDR3 has 14 residues. Unmatched junction bases numbered 6, after V lost 7 bases and J lost 7 bases. The CDR3 nucleotides read TGTGCCAGCAATAGCGGGAGGGCCGGGAATGAGCAGTTCTTC. Translation gives CASNSGRAGNEQFF.

This clonotype was detected a few times. The chain links TRBV7-8 to TRBJ2-1; 11 nucleotides agree with TRBD1. There are 14 residues in the CDR3. V gave up 5 bases and J gave up 8 bases; unmatched junction bases: 5. Per germline, CDR1 SGHVS and CDR2 FQNEAQ. The CDR3 region is CASSGGQGVDEQFF. The CDR3 DNA reads as TGTGCCAGCAGCGGGGGACAGGGGGTGGATGAGCAGTTCTTC.

This clonotype has a handful of counts. The gene calls are TRBV29-1 and TRBJ1-5, with D hard to call. CDR1 is SQVTM and CDR2 is ANQGSEA in the germline V gene. V was pared by 4 bases and J by 3 bases, with 7 bases between. CDR3 length: 12 amino acids. The CDR3 region has the DNA TGCAGCGTTGGTAGGAACAATCAGCCCCAGCATTTT. It yields the protein CSVGRNNQPQHF.

The chain joins TRBV20-1 to TRBJ1-2; no clear D gene. This CDR3 contains 13 residues. V lost 3 bases and J lost 4, with 12 bases in between. CDR1 and CDR2 from the germline V gene are DFQATT and SNEGSKA (reference sequence). CDR3 sequence: CSARGSGTYGYTF. DNA for the CDR3: TGCAGTGCTAGGGGGAGTGGAACCTATGGCTACACCTTC.

The genes are TRBV7-9 and TRBJ2-5; 10 nucleotides align to TRBD2. With V trimmed by 6 bases and J by 3 bases, 13 bases remained unmatched. The CDR3 covers 17 residues. Looked up from germline, CDR1 is SEHNR and CDR2 is FQNEAQ (reference sequence). CDR3 loop: CASSKNKAGLAEETQYF. CDR3 bases: TGTGCCAGCAGTAAAAATAAAGCTGGACTAGCGGAAGAGACCCAGTACTTC.

This clonotype was observed a few times. The chain joins TRBV6-1 to TRBJ2-3; possibly TRBD1 or TRBD2 for D (6 bases each). Trimming took 7 bases from V and 6 from J, leaving 14 bases between them. CDR3 length equals 13 residues. The germline V gene encodes CDR1 MNHNS and CDR2 SASEGT. The CDR3 nucleotides are TGTGCCAGCACCGAAGGGGGGAAGGATACGCAGTATTTT. Protein: CASTEGGKDTQYF.

The CDR3, as DNA: TGTGCCAGCAGCCCCTCCCCCGGCAGAGAGACCCAGTACTTC. Translation gives CASSPSPGRETQYF. The gene calls are TRBV3-1 and TRBJ2-5; D uncertain. Germline V gene lookup returns CDR1 LGHDT and CDR2 YNNKEL (reference sequence). CDR3 size: 14 residues. Trimming stripped 4 bases from V and 4 bases from J, with 13 bases between.

There are many counts of this clonotype. The CDR3 region has the DNA TGCAGCGTTGATGGGGGGACGCTGTCCTACGAGCAGTACTTC. Translated: CSVDGGTLSYEQYF. The chain employs TRBV29-1 and TRBJ2-7; TRBD2 might be the D (6 bases). The germline V gene encodes CDR1 SQVTM and CDR2 ANQGSEA. The CDR3 is made up of 14 amino acids. V gave up 3 bases and J gave up 1 base, with 13 bases separating them.

This chain connects TRBV5-1 to TRBJ2-5, with TRBD1 as a possible D gene (6 bases). The V gene lost 0 bases and the J gene lost 9 bases, with 21 bases spanning the gap. Germline V gives CDR1 SGHRS, CDR2 YFSETQ. The CDR3 has 16 amino acids. This CDR3 reads CASSLGSGTAPGAQYF. In nucleotides, the CDR3 is TGCGCCAGCAGCTTGGGCTCCGGGACGGCTCCAGGGGCCCAGTACTTC.

This clonotype appeared many times. The chain couples TRBV20-1 to TRBJ2-5, with D perhaps TRBD1 (5 bases). This CDR3 spans 13 amino acids. Looked up from germline, CDR1 is DFQATT and CDR2 is SNEGSKA (reference sequence). Trimming took off 5 bases at V and 2 bases at J, with 12 bases between the two ends. The CDR3 sequence: CSAPRDRQETQYF. In nucleotides, the CDR3 is TGCAGTGCTCCTCGAGACAGACAAGAGACCCAGTACTTC.

This clonotype was counted only a few times. The gene calls are TRBV21-1 and TRBJ2-7; TRBD2 is the table's D call and was not checked against the DNA. TRBV21-1 is a pseudogene segment. The CDR3 totals 16 residues. The CDR3 is CASSKGEGFRSYEQYF. The CDR3 DNA reads as TGTGCCAGCAGCAAGGGGGAGGGATTCCGCTCCTACGAGCAGTACTTC.

The rearrangement uses TRBV24-1 and TRBJ2-1, with TRBD2 as a possible D gene (6 bases). This CDR3 has 14 residues. From germline, CDR1 is KGHDR and CDR2 SFDVKD. V was shortened by 5 bases and J by 6 bases, with 13 bases between the two germline ends. Written as DNA, the CDR3 is TGTGCCACCAGTGCTTGGCGGGATTCCAATGAGCAGTTCTTC. As protein: CATSAWRDSNEQFF.

This clonotype was seen more than once but under ten times. The V call is TRBV4-1, the J call TRBJ2-3; D tentatively reads TRBD1 or TRBD2 (5 bases each). Trimming took 6 bases from V and 0 from J, leaving 13 bases between them. CDR1 and CDR2 from the germline V gene are MGHRA and YSYEKL. The CDR3 is 15 amino acids. Here the CDR3 DNA reads TGCGCCAGCAGAGATCGGGACCGGAGCACAGATACGCAGTATTTT. It codes for CASRDRDRSTDTQYF.

This chain connects TRBV3-1 to TRBJ1-5; D unresolved. Germline V lookup: CDR1 LGHDT, CDR2 YNNKEL (reference sequence). CDR3 length equals 13 residues. The V end was cut by 1 base, the J end by 6 bases, with 7 bases between. The CDR3, as DNA: TGTGCCAGCAGCCAAGCAACCAGTCAGCCCCAGCATTTT. Protein sequence: CASSQATSQPQHF.

This clonotype has just a few counts. This chain connects TRBV27 to TRBJ2-5; D remains ambiguous. The J call may be wrong; the DNA end is better matched by TRBJ2-7. This CDR3 has 14 amino acids. The V gene's germline CDR1 is MNHEY and CDR2 SMNVEV (reference sequence). The CDR3 loop is CASGYGDWAREQYF. The CDR3 coding sequence is TGTGCCAGCGGATACGGAGACTGGGCGCGCGAGCAGTACTTC.

The chain is built from TRBV5-1 and TRBJ2-3; no definite D call. The CDR3 runs to 15 residues. Germline lookup yields CDR1 SGHRS and CDR2 YFSETQ. With 0 bases removed from V and 4 bases from J, the gap between germline ends came to 12 bases. The CDR3: CASSLEPFSADTQYF. As DNA, the CDR3 is TGCGCCAGCAGCTTGGAGCCCTTTAGTGCAGATACGCAGTATTTT.

This clonotype was detected a few times. The genes are TRBV29-1 and TRBJ2-3; 8 bases match TRBD2. Trimming cost V 5 bases and J 6 bases; bases outside gene matches: 7. Germline V gene sequence: CDR1 SQVTM, CDR2 ANQGSEA. This CDR3 has 13 residues. The CDR3 sequence: CSVFGRGGDTQYF. For the CDR3, the DNA is TGCAGCGTTTTCGGGAGGGGAGGGGATACGCAGTATTTT.

This clonotype was detected only a few times. This sequence joins TRBV4-3 and TRBJ1-2; unclear D gene. Between the trimmed V and J ends, which lost 4 bases and 7 bases, there was a span of 13 bases. The CDR3 contains 13 residues. Germline CDR1 reads LGHNA; CDR2 reads YSLEER. The CDR3 sequence: CASSREGGAGYTF. The DNA of the CDR3 is TGCGCCAGCAGCCGAGAAGGAGGCGCTGGCTACACCTTC.